This T cell receptor (beta chain) was identified in a study of shared clonotypes between healthy human individuals. Notes on the study in general: With several donors compared, around 5% of naive CD4 clonotypes were shared.

On this clone itself: Its specificity is unknown.

Naive CD8 cells, CD45RO-negative and positively selected for CCR7, excluded terminally differentiated effector memory CD45RA+ cells. The repertoire was sequenced with immunoSEQ multiplex PCR; TCRdb's copy has only in-frame clones and lacks some. This sample carries about 2.1 million clones, around 93% of them seen once, and the ten largest clones take around 1.7%. This TCR derives from a man between 18 and 35 years old in good health. Some clones in this sample may be carry-over from other donors' samples. What was sequenced was naive CD8+ T cells from PBMCs.

In nucleotides, the CDR3 is TGTGCCAGCAGCTTCGGGACAGAGAACACCGGGGAGCTGTTTTTT. Translation gives CASSFGTENTGELFF. This chain joins TRBV7-9 and TRBJ2-2; TRBD1 agrees at 7 bases. The CDR3 covers 15 residues. Trimming at V came to 3 bases and at J to 1 base, leaving 2 bases not matched to a gene. CDR1 is SEHNR and CDR2 is FQNEAQ in the germline V gene (reference sequence).